The 24 T cell receptor beta chains presented below share a single source sample, sequenced in a study of blood T cell repertoires in COVID-19. Produced via immunoSEQ multiplex PCR; TCRdb's table is partial and in-frame only. The table shows about 260,000 clones, with about 89% occurring only once. What was sequenced was peripheral blood. The receptors here all came from a middle-aged man who had recovered from COVID-19.

The chain uses TRBV11-2 and TRBJ2-5; unclear D gene. Trimming removed 0 bases from V and 5 bases from J, with 16 bases in between. CDR3 length: 16 amino acids. Germline values: CDR1 SGHAT, CDR2 FQNNGV. DNA of the CDR3: TGTGCCAGCAGCTTAGAGAGAGCTGTGGGCCCGGAGACCCAGTACTTC. It yields the protein CASSLERAVGPETQYF.

This clone was seen a single time. V usage is TRBV6-5 and J usage is TRBJ2-3; weak D call: TRBD2 (5 bases). The germline V gene encodes CDR1 MNHEY and CDR2 SVGAGI. V dropped 4 bases and J dropped 5 bases, with 13 bases sitting between them. The CDR3 contains 14 residues. The DNA for the CDR3 is TGTGCCAGCAGTTTCACACTAGGGATAGATACGCAGTATTTT. Translation gives CASSFTLGIDTQYF.

This clone was seen once. J is TRBJ1-1 and V is TRBV7-6, with a possible D match to TRBD1 (6 bases). Deletions cut 0 bases from V and 5 bases from J, with 19 bases between. The germline V gene encodes CDR1 SGHVS and CDR2 FNYEAQ. The CDR3 spans 17 residues. The CDR3 region is CASSLAGAGASWTEAFF. The CDR3 DNA reads as TGTGCCAGCAGCTTAGCAGGGGCGGGGGCCAGTTGGACTGAAGCTTTCTTT.

J is TRBJ2-7 and V is TRBV2; TRBD2 agrees at 15 bases. The V gene's germline CDR1 is SNHLY and CDR2 FYNNEI. The CDR3 totals 20 residues. After removal of 6 bases from V and 1 base from J, the junction contained 16 bases not matched to a gene. CDR3 in DNA: TGTGCCAGCAGCTTCACCCGGCGGGGCGGACTAGCGGGGGGGTCCTACGAGCAGTACTTC. Translation: CASSFTRRGGLAGGSYEQYF.

The gene calls are TRBV7-2 and TRBJ2-6, with no clear D. Germline loops: CDR1 SGHTA, CDR2 FQGNSA. CDR3 size: 15 residues. V was pared by 6 bases and J by 0 bases, with 9 bases between. CDR3 nucleotides: TGTGCCAGCAGGAAGCCGGTCTCTGGGGCCAACGTCCTGACTTTC. This sequence encodes CASRKPVSGANVLTF.

J is TRBJ1-1 and V is TRBV12-3 or TRBV12-4; D is possibly TRBD1 (5 bases). This CDR3 region has 13 residues. Trimming removed 6 bases from V and 6 bases from J, with 14 bases in between. DNA for the CDR3: TGTGCCAGCAGGATTTCCGGGGGATCTGAAGCTTTCTTT. Protein: CASRISGGSEAFF.

The V gene is TRBV9, the J gene TRBJ1-1; D not resolved. This CDR3 has 13 residues. Per the germline V gene, CDR1 is SGDLS and CDR2 is YYNGEE. Trimming removed 1 base from V and 6 bases from J, with 10 bases in between. In DNA form, the CDR3 reads TGTGCCAGCAGCGTATGGTCGGGGTCTGAAGCTTTCTTT. This gives the protein CASSVWSGSEAFF.

This clone was detected once. V usage is TRBV7-9 and J usage is TRBJ2-1; TRBD2 aligns across 10 bases. CDR3 size: 15 residues. Germline V CDR1 and CDR2: SEHNR, FQNEAQ (reference sequence). V lost 5 bases, J lost 1 base, and 2 bases stayed unmatched. The CDR3 protein is CASSNSGGSYNEQFF. The CDR3 bases are TGTGCCAGCAGCAATAGCGGGGGGTCCTACAATGAGCAGTTCTTC.

In regard to this clone: Mismatch with germline at one junction end may stem from a read error. The chain uses TRBV15 and TRBJ1-2, with unresolved D. The germline CDR1 and CDR2 sequences are LNHNV and YYDKDF (reference sequence). There are 14 residues in the CDR3. The CDR3 region is CATSGDRVVYGYTF. Here the CDR3 DNA reads TGTGCCACCAGCGGAGACCGGGTAGTGTATGGCTACACCTTC.

V gene TRBV5-1 combines with J gene TRBJ2-5, with D tentatively TRBD1 (6 bases). Trimming removed 0 bases at V and 4 bases at J, with 13 bases between. The CDR3 has 15 amino acids. Germline lookup yields CDR1 SGHRS and CDR2 YFSETQ. In DNA form, the CDR3 reads TGCGCCAGCAGCTTGGCGACAGGATCGGGAGAGACCCAGTACTTC. Its protein product is CASSLATGSGETQYF.

The chain carries TRBV5-4 and TRBJ2-7; TRBD1 matches at 8 bases. CDR3 length: 14 amino acids. From germline, CDR1 is SGHNT and CDR2 YYREEE (reference sequence). Losses at the gene ends were 4 bases for V and 3 bases for J; bases not matched to a gene: 6. The DNA for the CDR3 is TGTGCCAGCAGCACGGGCGGGACAGGCTACGAGCAGTACTTC. It encodes CASSTGGTGYEQYF. Filled out from reference TRBV5-4 and TRBJ2-7, the complete variable domain reads ETGVTQSPTHLIKTRGQQVTLRCSSQSGHNTVSWYQQALGQGPQFIFQYYREEENGRGNFPPRFSGLQFPNYSSELNVNALELDDSALYLCASSTGGTGYEQYFGPGTRLTVT.

The chain employs TRBV6-1 and TRBJ2-7; the match to TRBD1 covers 7 bases. Germline V gives CDR1 MNHNS, CDR2 SASEGT. The CDR3 totals 15 residues. The junction had 7 bases not matched to a gene; V was cut back by 2 bases and J by 3 bases. CDR3 coding DNA: TGTGCCAGCAGTGAATTTGGGACAGAGATCTACGAGCAGTACTTC. Its protein product is CASSEFGTEIYEQYF.

The V call is TRBV18, the J call TRBJ1-5; TRBD1 matches at 10 bases. The CDR3 loop spans 16 amino acids. The ends lost 4 bases at V and 4 bases at J; junction bases unmatched: 7. Germline CDR1 KGHSH, CDR2 LQKENI. For the CDR3, the DNA is TGTGCCAGCTCACAGGGACAGGGGTTTACAAATCAGCCCCAGCATTTT. The encoded protein is CASSQGQGFTNQPQHF.

The CDR3 nucleotides are TGTGCCAGCAGCCAGACTAGCGGCGCCTACAATGAGCAGTTCTTC. This encodes CASSQTSGAYNEQFF. The chain recombines TRBV3-1 (or the pseudogene TRBV3-2) with TRBJ2-1, with 9 bases matching TRBD2. V lost 3 bases and J lost 2; bases outside the gene matches: 2. The CDR3 runs 15 residues. The germline gives CDR1 LGHDT, CDR2 YNNKEL (reference sequence).

The chain couples TRBV4-3 to TRBJ1-2; D is unclear. With 1 base removed from V and 4 bases from J, the gap between germline ends came to 16 bases. The CDR3 runs 16 residues. Germline CDR1 LGHNA, CDR2 YSLEER. CDR3 sequence (DNA): TGCGCCAGCAGCCAAGGAACTGGCGGTCCGAGCTATGGCTACACCTTC. Amino acid sequence: CASSQGTGGPSYGYTF.

The rearrangement joins TRBV9 to TRBJ2-3; TRBD2 might be the D (6 bases). V lost 7 bases, J lost 2 bases, and 14 bases lay in between. Germline CDR1 and CDR2: SGDLS and YYNGEE. The CDR3 sequence is 14 residues long. Here the CDR3 reads CASAYGGITDTQYF. The CDR3, as DNA: TGTGCCAGCGCCTACGGGGGAATCACAGATACGCAGTATTTT.

The chain links TRBV6-6 to TRBJ1-5; D unclear. The germline V gene encodes CDR1 MNHNY and CDR2 SVGAGI (reference sequence). The germline V and J ends were trimmed by 8 bases and 3 bases, with 8 bases remaining between them. This CDR3 has 12 amino acids. This chain's CDR3 is CASHGNNQPQHF. The CDR3 DNA reads as TGTGCCAGCCACGGGAACAATCAGCCCCAGCATTTT.

Here the CDR3 reads CASSPPGSGETQYF. The DNA of the CDR3 is TGTGCCAGCTCACCTCCGGGGAGCGGGGAGACCCAGTACTTC. The V gene is TRBV18, the J gene TRBJ2-5; TRBD2 is a possible D gene (6 bases). The CDR3 is made up of 14 amino acids. CDR1 KGHSH and CDR2 LQKENI come from the germline V gene. With 3 bases removed from V and 5 bases from J, the gap between germline ends came to 13 bases.

The chain has TRBV5-3 and TRBJ2-4, with 9 nucleotides matching TRBD1. TRBV5-3 carries the ORF label, with uncertain function. Trimming cost V 3 bases and J 6 bases; bases outside gene matches: 4. The CDR3 totals 14 residues. In DNA, the CDR3 is TGTGCCAGAAGCTCGACAGGGGGTGGAAACATTCAGTACTTC. Residues: CARSSTGGGNIQYF.

This chain links TRBV9 with TRBJ2-2, with TRBD1 matching 7 bases. The CDR3 contains 14 residues. Germline values: CDR1 SGDLS, CDR2 YYNGEE. The trim removed 2 bases at V and 6 bases at J, leaving 4 bases unmatched. This CDR3 reads CASSVDRVPGELFF. The CDR3 DNA follows: TGTGCCAGCAGCGTTGACAGGGTCCCCGGGGAGCTGTTTTTT.

The chain links TRBV7-2 to TRBJ2-3; possible D gene TRBD1, 6 bases. CDR3 size: 15 residues. The V end was cut by 5 bases, the J end by 0 bases, with 12 bases between. Germline loops: CDR1 SGHTA, CDR2 FQGNSA. The CDR3 loop reads CASSLLTGSTDTQYF. CDR3 in DNA: TGTGCCAGCAGCCTACTGACAGGCAGCACAGATACGCAGTATTTT.

The chain links TRBV9 to TRBJ2-7; a possible D gene is TRBD2 (7 bases). Per the germline V gene, CDR1 is SGDLS and CDR2 is YYNGEE. Trimming pared 0 bases from V and 4 bases from J, leaving 11 bases between. The CDR3 is 14 residues long. CDR3 sequence reads: CASSVGGGGYEQYF. For the CDR3, the DNA is TGTGCCAGCAGCGTAGGAGGGGGAGGGTACGAGCAGTACTTC. Variable domain in full (rest from reference TRBV9 and TRBJ2-7): DSGVTQTPKHLITATGQRVTLRCSPRSGDLSVYWYQQSLDQGLQFLIQYYNGEERAKGNILERFSAQQFPDLHSELNLSSLELGDSALYFCASSVGGGGYEQYFGPGTRLTVT.

The chain is built from TRBV3-1 (or the pseudogene TRBV3-2) and TRBJ2-3; possibly TRBD1 for D (5 bases). Germline V gene sequence: CDR1 LGHDT, CDR2 YNNKEL (reference sequence). V was cut by 0 bases and J by 5 bases, with 12 bases left in between. This CDR3 has 15 amino acids. Here the CDR3 reads CASSQENRQGDTQYF. CDR3 coding DNA: TGTGCCAGCAGCCAAGAGAACCGGCAGGGAGATACGCAGTATTTT.

This clone has more than one count but fewer than ten. The rearrangement joins TRBV7-2 to TRBJ2-7; D gene unclear. Trimming left V 5 bases short and J 1 base short, with 3 bases between. The CDR3 has 11 amino acids. The germline V gene encodes CDR1 SGHTA and CDR2 FQGNSA. The CDR3 reads CASSHSYEQYF. Here the CDR3 DNA reads TGTGCCAGCAGCCATTCCTACGAGCAGTACTTC. Using reference TRBV7-2 and TRBJ2-7 for the parts outside the CDR3, the full variable domain is GAGVSQSPSNKVTEKGKDVELRCDPISGHTALYWYRQSLGQGLEFLIYFQGNSAPDKSGLPSDRFSAERTGGSVSTLTIQRTQQEDSAVYLCASSHSYEQYFGPGTRLTVT.